What follows is one TCR beta chain and its context. The antigen remains undetermined. The data are from a study of cytomegalovirus exposure and HLA in healthy donors. Findings and caveats of the study: According to a subsequent analysis, TCR clusters identified in the first cohort showed a tendency to co-occur across the approximately 120 validation repertoires.

Between the trimmed V and J ends, which lost 5 bases and 4 bases, there was a span of 12 bases. The CDR3 has 14 amino acids. The germline CDR1 and CDR2 sequences are MNHEY and SVGAGI. From the approximately 110-subject validation cohort, which was separate from the roughly 610-subject first cohort, the donors were drawn. Repertoires were generated with immunoSEQ multiplex PCR, while TCRdb's copy carries only in-frame clones and drops some. In the table there are 250,000 to 300,000 clones, 80% to 90% of which are singletons. Sequenced material: PBMCs. The chain joins TRBV6-5 to TRBJ2-1, with a weak D call TRBD1 (6 bases). This receptor was identified in a woman aged 18-29 years in good health and CMV-seronegative. CDR3 nucleotide sequence: TGTGCCAGCAGTGATTGGACAGCTTACAATGAGCAGTTCTTC. Amino acid sequence: CASSDWTAYNEQFF.